The sequence of this TCR beta chain was determined in a study of blood T cell repertoires in COVID-19. In the study overall: Both acute and convalescent COVID-19 samples were obtained from the United States, Italy and Spain. T cells, B-cell-depleted T cells, or PBMCs provided the cDNA or gDNA that served as material.

Original methodology: Reference gene primer amplification gave nucleated cell count estimates. The repertoire was sequenced with immunoSEQ multiplex PCR; TCRdb's copy has only in-frame clones and lacks some. V and J calls and clone size are copied from that table; D and trimming were computed from the DNA. The table includes around 220,000 clones, 88% detected once. With 0 bases removed from V and 6 bases from J, the gap between germline ends came to 11 bases. Germline V lookup: CDR1 GTSNPN, CDR2 SVGIG (reference sequence). The CDR3 runs to 13 residues. The sample comprised peripheral blood. This TCR derives from a man between 18 and 29 years old with active or convalescent COVID-19. The chain links TRBV30 to TRBJ1-2; D is uncertain. The CDR3 sequence: CAWSVLAGNGYTF. The CDR3 nucleotides read TGTGCCTGGAGTGTACTGGCAGGCAATGGCTACACCTTC.